The rows below give T cell receptor beta chains drawn from one sample of a study of monozygotic twins with inflammatory bowel disease. From its re-call of the 5' RACE reads, TCRdb lists each CDR3 protein once, without DNA. The sample table sets out 350,000 to 550,000 distinct CDR3 sequences. Sequencing used blood. All receptors derive from a human donor with ulcerative colitis or Crohn's disease, or a healthy co-twin of an affected twin (not recorded which). Both conserved end residues are part of each CDR3.

TRBV6-2/TRBV6-3	TRBJ2-1	CASSPGTGVGNEQFF
TRBV7-2	TRBJ1-1	CASSYRDRVTEAFF
TRBV6-5	TRBJ2-3	CASSYSGRALTDTQYF
TRBV2	TRBJ1-6	CASSDGGALHF
TRBV7-2	TRBJ2-7	CASSLGLHSYEQYF
TRBV2	TRBJ2-7	CASTVSPRGIDEQYF
TRBV29-1	TRBJ1-2	CSVEAIPLNYGYTF
TRBV4-1	TRBJ1-4	CASSRLRGTDATNEKLFF
TRBV18	TRBJ1-5	CATRAGLDQPQHF
TRBV5-1	TRBJ2-5	CASSLETRTQYF
TRBV4-2	TRBJ2-7	CASSQDDGTYEQYF
TRBV10-1	TRBJ2-7	CASSDGARSSYEQYF
TRBV7-2	TRBJ2-2	CASSLVPPGRNTGELFF
TRBV29-1	TRBJ1-1	CSVEDLSAEAFF
TRBV5-1	TRBJ1-1	CASSLRGGWPEAFF
TRBV20-1	TRBJ1-2	CSALLDTAGYTF
TRBV6-1	TRBJ1-2	CASSPQPAGYGYTF
TRBV2	TRBJ1-6	CASSVTGGDSPLHF
TRBV19	TRBJ2-7	CASSIFGTYEQYF
TRBV27	TRBJ2-3	CASSSPPTDTQYF
TRBV7-9	TRBJ2-5	CASSLAGPYQETQYF
TRBV11-2	TRBJ2-6	CASSLAGRWANVLTF
TRBV5-8	TRBJ1-5	CASSWEAGVGNQPQHF
TRBV19	TRBJ2-7	CASSIKDYEQYF
TRBV7-6	TRBJ1-1	CASSNPGANTEAFF
TRBV30	TRBJ2-2	CAWSGGGAGELFF
TRBV13	TRBJ2-7	CASSSPSEAYEQYF
TRBV5-1	TRBJ2-1	CASSSGTSGVDEQFF
TRBV5-1	TRBJ2-7	CASSLDRGVTKEQYF
TRBV12-3/TRBV12-4	TRBJ1-2	CASTRDRGAGYTF
TRBV19	TRBJ2-5	CATSGFQETQYF